This TCR beta chain was sequenced for a study of cytomegalovirus exposure and HLA in healthy donors. General study points: As confirmed in vitro, a few CMV-associated chains were specific for CMV antigens. Investigators reported approximately 150 TCR beta chains as tied to cytomegalovirus. Reports credit the classifier with highly specific, highly sensitive diagnosis of cytomegalovirus status.

Measured with immunoSEQ multiplex PCR; TCRdb has only the in-frame clones, and not every one. The profile shows more than 110,000 clones, 94% of them singletons. This clone was picked up one time. What it binds is unknown. The donors were members of the roughly 130-subject validation cohort (separate from the approximately 670-subject first cohort). Germline V lookup: CDR1 PRHDT, CDR2 FYEKMQ (reference sequence). The CDR3 consists of 14 residues. J gave up 6 bases and V 4 bases, and 6 bases lay outside the gene matches. Sequencing used PBMCs. The sequence was collected from a man between 18 and 29 years old in good health and CMV-seropositive. The V gene is TRBV13, the J gene TRBJ1-1; 9 bases map to TRBD1. The CDR3 is CASSSGTGTPEAFF. CDR3 coding DNA: TGTGCCAGCAGCTCCGGGACAGGGACCCCTGAAGCTTTCTTT.